This TCR beta chain was sequenced during a study of cytomegalovirus exposure and HLA in healthy donors. Unmatched junction bases numbered 8, after V lost 5 bases and J lost 11 bases. Per germline, CDR1 SQVTM and CDR2 ANQGSEA. The CDR3 covers 12 residues. With 60 Vbeta and 13 Jbeta primers, the PCR was carried out. Produced via immunoSEQ multiplex PCR; TCRdb's table is partial and in-frame only. Altogether 150,000 or so clones are present, 70% to 90% being singletons, with the ten largest covering around 5.6%. This clonotype was obtained from a woman aged 35 to 49 in good health and CMV-seropositive. The chain uses TRBV29-1 and TRBJ1-1; 10 nucleotides agree with TRBD1. The sequencing input was PBMCs. The DNA for the CDR3 is TGCAGCGTTCCCGGGACAGGGGCCCGGGCTTTCTTT. Protein: CSVPGTGARAFF.